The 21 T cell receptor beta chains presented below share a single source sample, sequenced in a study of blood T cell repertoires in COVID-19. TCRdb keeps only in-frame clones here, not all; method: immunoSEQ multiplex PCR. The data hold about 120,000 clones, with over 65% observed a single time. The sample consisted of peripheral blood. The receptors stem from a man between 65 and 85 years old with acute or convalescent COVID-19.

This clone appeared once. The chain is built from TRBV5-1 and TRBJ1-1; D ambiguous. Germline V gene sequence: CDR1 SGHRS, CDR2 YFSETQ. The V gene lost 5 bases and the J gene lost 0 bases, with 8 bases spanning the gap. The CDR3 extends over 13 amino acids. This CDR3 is CASRPTMNTEAFF. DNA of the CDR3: TGCGCCAGCAGGCCTACTATGAACACTGAAGCTTTCTTT.

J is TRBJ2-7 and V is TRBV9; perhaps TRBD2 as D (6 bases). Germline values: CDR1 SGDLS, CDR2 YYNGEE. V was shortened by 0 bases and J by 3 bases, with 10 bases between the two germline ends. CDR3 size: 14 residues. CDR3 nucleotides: TGTGCCAGCAGCGTAGGTGCGCGGGACTACGAGCAGTACTTC. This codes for CASSVGARDYEQYF. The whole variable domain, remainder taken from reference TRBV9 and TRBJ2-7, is DSGVTQTPKHLITATGQRVTLRCSPRSGDLSVYWYQQSLDQGLQFLIQYYNGEERAKGNILERFSAQQFPDLHSELNLSSLELGDSALYFCASSVGARDYEQYFGPGTRLTVT.

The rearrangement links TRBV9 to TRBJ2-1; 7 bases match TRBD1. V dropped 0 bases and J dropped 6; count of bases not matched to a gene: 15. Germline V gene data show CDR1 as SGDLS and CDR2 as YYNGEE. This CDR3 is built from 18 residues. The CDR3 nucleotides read TGTGCCAGCAGCGTAGAAAGAGACAGGGCTTTTGCTATCAATGAGCAGTTCTTC. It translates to CASSVERDRAFAINEQFF.

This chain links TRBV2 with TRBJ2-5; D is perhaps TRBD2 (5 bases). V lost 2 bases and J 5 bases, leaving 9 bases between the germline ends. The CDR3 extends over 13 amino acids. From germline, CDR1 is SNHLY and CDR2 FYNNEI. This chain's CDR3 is CASSEMRRETQYF. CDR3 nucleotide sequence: TGTGCCAGCAGTGAAATGCGGAGGGAGACCCAGTACTTC.

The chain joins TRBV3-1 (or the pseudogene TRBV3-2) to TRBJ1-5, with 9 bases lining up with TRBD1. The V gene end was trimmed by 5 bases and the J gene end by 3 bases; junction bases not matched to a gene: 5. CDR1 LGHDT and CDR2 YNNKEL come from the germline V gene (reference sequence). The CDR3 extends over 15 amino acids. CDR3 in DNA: TGTGCCAGCAGCGGGGGACAGGGCCTCAATCAGCCCCAGCATTTT. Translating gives CASSGGQGLNQPQHF.

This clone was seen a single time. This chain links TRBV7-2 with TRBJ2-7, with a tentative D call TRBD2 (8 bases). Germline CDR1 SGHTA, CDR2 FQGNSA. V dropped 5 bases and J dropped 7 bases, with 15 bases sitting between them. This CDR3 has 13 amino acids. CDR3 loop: CASSPGRGREQYF. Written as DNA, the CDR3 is TGTGCCAGCAGCCCCGGGAGGGGGCGTGAGCAGTACTTC. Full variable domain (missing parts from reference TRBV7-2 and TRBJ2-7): GAGVSQSPSNKVTEKGKDVELRCDPISGHTALYWYRQSLGQGLEFLIYFQGNSAPDKSGLPSDRFSAERTGGSVSTLTIQRTQQEDSAVYLCASSPGRGREQYFGPGTRLTVT.

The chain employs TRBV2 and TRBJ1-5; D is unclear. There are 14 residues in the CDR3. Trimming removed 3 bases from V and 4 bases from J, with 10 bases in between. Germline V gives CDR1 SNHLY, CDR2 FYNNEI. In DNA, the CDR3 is TGTGCCAGCAGTGATCCCCCAGGTAATCAGCCCCAGCATTTT. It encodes CASSDPPGNQPQHF.

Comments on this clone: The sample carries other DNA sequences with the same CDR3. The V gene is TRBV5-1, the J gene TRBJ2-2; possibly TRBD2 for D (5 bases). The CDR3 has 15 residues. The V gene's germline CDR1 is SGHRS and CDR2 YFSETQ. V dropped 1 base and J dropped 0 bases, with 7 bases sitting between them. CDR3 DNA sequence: TGCGCCAGCAGCTTGACGGGGACGAACACCGGGGAGCTGTTTTTT. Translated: CASSLTGTNTGELFF.

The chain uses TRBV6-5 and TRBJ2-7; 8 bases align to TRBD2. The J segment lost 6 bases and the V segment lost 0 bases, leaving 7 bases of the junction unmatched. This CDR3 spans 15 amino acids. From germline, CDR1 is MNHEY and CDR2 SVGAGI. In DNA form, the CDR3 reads TGTGCCAGCAGTTACTCCGGGACTAGATCGGCCGAGCAGTACTTC. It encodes CASSYSGTRSAEQYF.

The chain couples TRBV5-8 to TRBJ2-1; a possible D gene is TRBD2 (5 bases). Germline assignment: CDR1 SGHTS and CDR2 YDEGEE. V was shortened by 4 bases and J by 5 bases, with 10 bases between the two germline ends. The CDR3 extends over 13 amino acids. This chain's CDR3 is CASSLGLNNEQFF. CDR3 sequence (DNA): TGTGCCAGCAGCCTAGGACTCAACAATGAGCAGTTCTTC. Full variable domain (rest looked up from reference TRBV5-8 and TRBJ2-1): EAGVTQSPTHLIKTRGQQATLRCSPISGHTSVYWYQQALGLGLQFLLWYDEGEERNRGNFPPRFSGRQFPNYSSELNVNALELEDSALYLCASSLGLNNEQFFGPGTRLTVL.

CDR3 coding DNA: TGTGCCAGCAGCGCTGTAGGGGCCACCCCCTACGAGCAGTACTTC. This gives the protein CASSAVGATPYEQYF. V is TRBV6-5 and J is TRBJ2-7; maybe TRBD1 (5 bases). The germline V gene has CDR1 MNHEY and CDR2 SVGAGI. The V end was cut by 6 bases, the J end by 2 bases, with 17 bases between. The CDR3 extends over 15 amino acids.

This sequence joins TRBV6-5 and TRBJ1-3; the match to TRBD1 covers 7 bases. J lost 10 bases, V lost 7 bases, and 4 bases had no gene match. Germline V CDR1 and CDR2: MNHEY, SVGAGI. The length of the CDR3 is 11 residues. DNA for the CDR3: TGTGCCAGCACAGAACAGGGGACCATATATTTT. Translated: CASTEQGTIYF.

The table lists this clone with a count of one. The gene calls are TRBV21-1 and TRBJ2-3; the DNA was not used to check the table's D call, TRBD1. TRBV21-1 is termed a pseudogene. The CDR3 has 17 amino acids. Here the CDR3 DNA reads TGTGCCAGCAGCAAAGGGGCCGGGACATCTAGCACAGATACGCAGTATTTT. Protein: CASSKGAGTSSTDTQYF.

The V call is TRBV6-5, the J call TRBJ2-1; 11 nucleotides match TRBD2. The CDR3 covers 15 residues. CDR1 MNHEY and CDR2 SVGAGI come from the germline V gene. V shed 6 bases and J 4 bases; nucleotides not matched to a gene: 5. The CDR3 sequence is CASRPGLAAYNEQFF. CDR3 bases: TGTGCCAGCAGGCCGGGACTAGCGGCATACAATGAGCAGTTCTTC.

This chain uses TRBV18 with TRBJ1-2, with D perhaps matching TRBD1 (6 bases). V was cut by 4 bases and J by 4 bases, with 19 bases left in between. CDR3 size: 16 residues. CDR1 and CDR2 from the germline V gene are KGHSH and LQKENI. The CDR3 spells CASSLQRDTSPYGYTF. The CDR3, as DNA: TGTGCCAGCTCACTTCAAAGGGACACATCACCCTATGGCTACACCTTC.

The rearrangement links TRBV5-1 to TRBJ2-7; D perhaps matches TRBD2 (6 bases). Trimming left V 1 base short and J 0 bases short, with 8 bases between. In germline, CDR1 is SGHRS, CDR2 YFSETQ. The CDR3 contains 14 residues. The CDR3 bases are TGCGCCAGCAGCTTGAACGGGGGCTCCTACGAGCAGTACTTC. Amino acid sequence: CASSLNGGSYEQYF.

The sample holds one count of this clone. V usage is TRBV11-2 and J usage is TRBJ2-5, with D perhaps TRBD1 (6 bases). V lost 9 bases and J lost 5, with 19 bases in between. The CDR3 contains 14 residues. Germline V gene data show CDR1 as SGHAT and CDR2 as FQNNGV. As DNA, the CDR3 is TGTGCCAGTGACGCAGGGGCCGCCAGGGAGACCCAGTACTTC. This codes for CASDAGAARETQYF.

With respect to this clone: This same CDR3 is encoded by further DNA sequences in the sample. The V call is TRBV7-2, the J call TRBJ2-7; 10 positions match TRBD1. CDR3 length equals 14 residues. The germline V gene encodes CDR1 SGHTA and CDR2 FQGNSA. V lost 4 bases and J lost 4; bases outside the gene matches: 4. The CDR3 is CASSSRQGAYEQYF. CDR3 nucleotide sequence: TGTGCCAGCAGCTCCCGACAGGGGGCATACGAGCAGTACTTC.

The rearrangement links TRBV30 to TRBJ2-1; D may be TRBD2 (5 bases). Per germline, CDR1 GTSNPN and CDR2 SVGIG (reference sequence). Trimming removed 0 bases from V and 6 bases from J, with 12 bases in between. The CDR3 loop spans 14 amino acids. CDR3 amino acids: CAWSVRLAGNEQFF. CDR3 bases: TGTGCCTGGAGTGTTAGGCTAGCTGGCAATGAGCAGTTCTTC.

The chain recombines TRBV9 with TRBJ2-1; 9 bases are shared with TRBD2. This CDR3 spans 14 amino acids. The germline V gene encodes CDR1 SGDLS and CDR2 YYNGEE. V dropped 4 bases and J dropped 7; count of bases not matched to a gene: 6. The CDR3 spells CASSPSGGINEQFF. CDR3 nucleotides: TGTGCCAGCAGCCCGAGCGGGGGGATTAATGAGCAGTTCTTC.

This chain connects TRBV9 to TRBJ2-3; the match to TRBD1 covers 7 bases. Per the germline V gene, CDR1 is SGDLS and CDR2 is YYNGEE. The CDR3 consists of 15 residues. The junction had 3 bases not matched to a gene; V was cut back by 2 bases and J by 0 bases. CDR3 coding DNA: TGTGCCAGCAGCGTTACAGGGGCTAGCACAGATACGCAGTATTTT. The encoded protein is CASSVTGASTDTQYF.